This T cell receptor (beta chain) was captured in a study (dated by TCRdb to 2013 to 2016). Background on the whole study: The study set out to test whether tumor-infiltrating Tregs in breast cancer get recruited from blood Tregs or are instead converted in situ from other CD4+ T cell subsets.

Its CDR3 holds 12 amino acids, cysteine through phenylalanine. Just CDR3 DNA is preserved here, 36 bases in frame from base 1. CDR1 and CDR2 were assigned from the germline V gene as SGHRS and YFSETQ. At the junction V is shortened by 0 bases and J by 9 bases, with 9 bases in between. On this clonotype: Its antigen remains undetermined. A much larger clone sits a single nucleotide away, making a read error possible.

General study outcomes and caveats: Rather than covering whole repertoires, validation in the larger cohort was restricted to a single TCR beta V-J rearrangement. Tumor-infiltrating Treg TCR alpha and beta sequences overlapped most with tumor naive CD4+ T cells, then with blood naive CD4+ T cells. In terms of TCR gene usage, tumor memory CD4+ T cells clustered together with blood and lymph node memory CD4+ cells, as well as with lymph node naive CD4+ cells.

Tregs were isolated as CD4+CD25+CD127-/low cells. Tregs, naive and memory CD4+ T cells from tumor, blood and ipsilateral draining lymph nodes of a handful of breast cancer patients underwent full-length TCR alpha and beta sequencing. Ficoll density gradient centrifugation was used to isolate mononuclear cells from either lymph nodes or around 51 ml of peripheral blood. Sorted cell populations were confirmed by FACS to exceed 90% purity. Full-length TCR variable regions were amplified by 5' RACE PCR with constant-region reverse primers, followed by semi-nested PCR with Nested Universal Primer A. Using the ReliaPrep RNA Cell Miniprep System, total RNA was extracted, and the SMARTer RACE 5'/3' Kit was then used to reverse transcribe the RNA into 5'RACE-ready cDNA. Full-length TCR alpha and beta libraries were barcoded with multiplex adaptors and sequenced on an Illumina MiSeq. The authors' analysis ran thus. Sequencing data were pooled across the five patients for each of nine subset-tissue groups and compared by unsupervised clustering of TCR gene usage. The Morisita-Horn index was used to calculate repertoire similarity, with shared sequences weighted by how much each contributed to each repertoire. TCRdb redid the processing of the public reads, applying fastp at Q25 and MiXCR, and retained in-frame beta chains. Rows are unified per CDR3 protein, each entry keeping the most common DNA and genes. The authors' filters were not applied to this entry. The sample has some 44,000 distinct CDR3 sequences on record, 20% to 25% of them singletons. The ten largest account for approximately 4% of the sample.

The rearrangement joined TRBV5-1 to TRBJ1-2, with no reliable assignment of the D segment. Sample: Tregs sorted from blood. This receptor was identified in a female donor with breast cancer. The DNA reads as follows: TGCGCCAGCAGCTTGGGGTCAGATAGCTACACCTTC. It specifies CASSLGSDSYTF.